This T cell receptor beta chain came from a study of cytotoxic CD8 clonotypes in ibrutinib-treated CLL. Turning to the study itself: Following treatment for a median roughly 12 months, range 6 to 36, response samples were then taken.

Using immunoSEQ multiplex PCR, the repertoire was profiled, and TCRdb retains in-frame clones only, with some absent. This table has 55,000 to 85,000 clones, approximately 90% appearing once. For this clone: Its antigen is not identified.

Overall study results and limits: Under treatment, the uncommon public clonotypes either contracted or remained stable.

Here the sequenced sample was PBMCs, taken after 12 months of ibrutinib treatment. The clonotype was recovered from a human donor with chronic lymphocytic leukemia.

Here the CDR3 DNA reads TGTGCCTGGAACGGACAGAGGAATATCTATGGCTACACCTTC. Translated: CAWNGQRNIYGYTF. The V and J genes are TRBV30 and TRBJ1-2; possibly TRBD1 for D (6 bases). Trimming removed 4 bases at V and 4 bases at J, with 16 bases between. Germline values: CDR1 GTSNPN, CDR2 SVGIG (reference sequence). This CDR3 region has 14 residues.